This TCR beta chain was obtained from a study of T cells after yellow fever vaccination. Notes on the study in general: The secondary response showed a weaker magnitude and a faster peak, day 5 versus 15.

A remark on this clonotype: What it binds is unknown.

One entry per CDR3 protein results from TCRdb running MiXCR on the 5' RACE reads. Seen here are tens of thousands of distinct CDR3 sequences, approximately 6.9% observed once, and the top ten hold 30% to 40%. The clonotype comes from a man between 18 and 35 years old who received the YFV17D yellow fever vaccine. The specimen comprised CD8+ T cells sorted from PBMCs, sampled on the day of the first yellow fever vaccination.

This CDR3 is CASSYQGDLNTEAFF. The DNA of the CDR3 is TGTGCCAGCAGTTACCAGGGGGACTTGAACACTGAAGCTTTCTTT. The chain is built from TRBV6-5 and TRBJ1-1; 7 positions agree with TRBD1. CDR1 and CDR2 from the germline V gene are MNHEY and SVGAGI. V was pared by 2 bases and J by 0 bases, with 3 bases of the junction left unmatched. The CDR3 sequence is 15 residues long.